A selection of T cell receptor beta chains follows, all from one sample in a study of T-cell reconstitution after alpha-beta-depleted transplantation in children. One entry per CDR3 protein results from TCRdb running MiXCR on the PCR reads. The table lists over 150,000 distinct CDR3 sequences, 6.3% of them singletons, with about 5% in the top ten. The source material was PBMCs, sampled before TCRalphabeta/CD19-depleted stem cell transplant. Receptors were obtained from a girl in the first two years of life with combined immunodeficiency, due to receive a stem cell transplant. Each CDR3 is given with its conserved first and last residue. The order of the fields is clone size, J gene, D gene, V gene, CDR3 protein, CDR3 DNA. A D gene is named only where the DNA matches it firmly. For some rows the clone size is stated as once, few or many, or as a class when expanded; others skip it.

clone size: NA; J gene: TRBJ2-7; D gene: TRBD1; V gene: TRBV4-1; CDR3 protein: CASSQDVGQGYEQYF; CDR3 DNA: TGCGCCAGCAGCCAAGACGTGGGACAGGGTTACGAGCAGTACTTC
clone size: many; J gene: TRBJ2-1; D gene: TRBD2; V gene: TRBV4-2; CDR3 protein: CASSPGLATYNEQFF; CDR3 DNA: TGTGCCAGCAGCCCCGGACTAGCGACCTACAATGAGCAGTTCTTC
clone size: many; J gene: TRBJ2-2; D gene: NA; V gene: TRBV12-3/TRBV12-4; CDR3 protein: CASSGTGELFF; CDR3 DNA: TGTGCCAGCAGTGGCACCGGGGAGCTGTTTTTT
clone size: many; J gene: TRBJ2-3; D gene: NA; V gene: TRBV15; CDR3 protein: CATAGGSSTDTQYF; CDR3 DNA: TGTGCCACCGCTGGGGGCTCTAGCACAGATACGCAGTATTTT
clone size: many; J gene: TRBJ2-7; D gene: TRBD1; V gene: TRBV6-2/TRBV6-3; CDR3 protein: CASNPGQRAYEQYF; CDR3 DNA: TGTGCCAGCAACCCGGGACAGAGGGCCTACGAGCAGTACTTC
clone size: many; J gene: TRBJ2-3; D gene: NA; V gene: TRBV28; CDR3 protein: CASSGVTGQPFTDTQYF; CDR3 DNA: TGTGCCAGCAGTGGCGTTACAGGGCAACCATTCACAGATACGCAGTATTTT
clone size: many; J gene: TRBJ1-1; D gene: NA; V gene: TRBV13; CDR3 protein: CASSSGTSKVTDF; CDR3 DNA: TGTGCCAGCAGTTCCGGGACATCCAAAGTTACGGACTTT
clone size: many; J gene: TRBJ1-3; D gene: NA; V gene: TRBV28; CDR3 protein: CASSLEGGVGNTIYF; CDR3 DNA: TGTGCCAGCAGTTTGGAAGGGGGGGTTGGAAACACCATATATTTT
clone size: once; J gene: TRBJ2-7; D gene: TRBD2; V gene: TRBV3-1; CDR3 protein: CASTQDAPSGELNEQYF; CDR3 DNA: TGTGCCTCCACCCAAGATGCCCCTAGCGGGGAGCTTAACGAGCAGTACTTC
clone size: many; J gene: TRBJ2-1; D gene: TRBD2; V gene: TRBV7-9; CDR3 protein: CASTGGGGAYNEQFF; CDR3 DNA: TGTGCCAGCACCGGCGGCGGGGGGGCCTACAATGAGCAGTTCTTC
clone size: many; J gene: TRBJ2-1; D gene: NA; V gene: TRBV29-1; CDR3 protein: CSVVPQGPDYNEQFF; CDR3 DNA: TGCAGCGTTGTTCCCCAGGGTCCGGACTACAATGAGCAGTTCTTC
clone size: many; J gene: TRBJ2-7; D gene: NA; V gene: TRBV7-6; CDR3 protein: CASSLVVLGHEQYF; CDR3 DNA: TGTGCCAGCAGCTTAGTGGTTCTAGGCCACGAGCAGTACTTC
clone size: many; J gene: TRBJ2-1; D gene: TRBD2; V gene: TRBV4-3; CDR3 protein: CASSQLQGLAVPNEQFF; CDR3 DNA: TGCGCCAGCAGCCAACTGCAGGGACTAGCGGTTCCCAATGAGCAGTTCTTC
clone size: few; J gene: TRBJ2-3; D gene: TRBD2; V gene: TRBV20-1; CDR3 protein: CSARDPGLAGYVVADTQYF; CDR3 DNA: TGCAGTGCTAGAGATCCGGGACTAGCGGGCTACGTCGTCGCAGATACGCAGTATTTT
clone size: many; J gene: TRBJ2-7; D gene: TRBD2; V gene: TRBV5-1; CDR3 protein: CASSLLAGGTYYEQYF; CDR3 DNA: TGCGCCAGCAGCTTACTAGCGGGAGGGACATACTACGAGCAGTACTTC
clone size: many; J gene: TRBJ1-2; D gene: NA; V gene: TRBV13; CDR3 protein: CASSLDPASNYGYTF; CDR3 DNA: TGTGCCAGCAGCTTAGACCCAGCTAGTAACTATGGCTACACCTTC
clone size: NA; J gene: TRBJ2-7; D gene: TRBD2; V gene: TRBV20-1; CDR3 protein: CSAREPRTSGRVPYEQYF; CDR3 DNA: TGCAGTGCTAGAGAACCCCGGACTAGCGGGAGGGTCCCCTACGAGCAGTACTTC
clone size: NA; J gene: TRBJ1-3; D gene: NA; V gene: TRBV6-5; CDR3 protein: CASSYVSGGNTIYF; CDR3 DNA: TGTGCCAGCAGTTACGTGTCAGGAGGAAACACCATATATTTT
clone size: many; J gene: TRBJ2-7; D gene: NA; V gene: TRBV7-2; CDR3 protein: CATQVSPSIYEQYF; CDR3 DNA: TGTGCCACCCAGGTCAGCCCCAGTATCTACGAGCAGTACTTC
clone size: many; J gene: TRBJ2-1; D gene: NA; V gene: TRBV4-1; CDR3 protein: CASSLGFFGGGALNEQFF; CDR3 DNA: TGCGCCAGCAGCCTGGGTTTTTTTGGGGGGGGGGCCTTGAATGAGCAGTTCTTC
clone size: NA; J gene: TRBJ2-7; D gene: TRBD2; V gene: TRBV29-1; CDR3 protein: CSVRRGWGGSTPYEEYF; CDR3 DNA: TGCAGCGTCCGTCGGGGTTGGGGCGGGAGCACCCCCTACGAGGAGTACTTC
clone size: many; J gene: TRBJ2-7; D gene: NA; V gene: TRBV12-3/TRBV12-4; CDR3 protein: CASSPKPGYEQYF; CDR3 DNA: TGTGCCAGCTCACCCAAACCGGGGTACGAGCAGTACTTC
clone size: many; J gene: TRBJ2-7; D gene: TRBD1; V gene: TRBV5-1; CDR3 protein: CASSLHQGADEQYF; CDR3 DNA: TGCGCCAGCAGCTTGCATCAGGGGGCGGACGAGCAGTACTTC
clone size: many; J gene: TRBJ2-5; D gene: NA; V gene: TRBV11-2; CDR3 protein: CASSLGVAQETQYF; CDR3 DNA: TGTGCCAGCAGCTTAGGCGTAGCCCAAGAGACCCAGTACTTC
clone size: many; J gene: TRBJ2-3; D gene: NA; V gene: TRBV2; CDR3 protein: CASSEALLGTQYF; CDR3 DNA: TGTGCCAGCAGTGAAGCGCTCTTGGGTACGCAGTATTTT
clone size: many; J gene: TRBJ1-5; D gene: NA; V gene: TRBV12-3/TRBV12-4; CDR3 protein: CASSLPSQPQHF; CDR3 DNA: TGTGCCAGCAGTCTTCCATCGCAGCCCCAGCATTTT
clone size: many; J gene: TRBJ2-2; D gene: NA; V gene: TRBV29-1; CDR3 protein: CSVEGGLAGELFF; CDR3 DNA: TGCAGCGTTGAAGGGGGGTTGGCCGGGGAGCTGTTTTTT
clone size: few; J gene: TRBJ2-3; D gene: NA; V gene: TRBV7-3; CDR3 protein: CASSDILSDTQYF; CDR3 DNA: TGTGCCAGCAGCGACATCCTTTCAGATACGCAGTATTTT
clone size: many; J gene: TRBJ2-1; D gene: TRBD2; V gene: TRBV6-2/TRBV6-3; CDR3 protein: CASSDRTSGRVSEQFF; CDR3 DNA: TGTGCCAGCAGCGACCGGACTAGCGGGAGAGTAAGTGAGCAGTTCTTC
clone size: many; J gene: TRBJ2-5; D gene: TRBD2; V gene: TRBV12-3/TRBV12-4; CDR3 protein: CASSFGSGRLQETQYF; CDR3 DNA: TGTGCCAGCAGTTTCGGTAGCGGGCGGCTTCAAGAGACCCAGTACTTC
clone size: few; J gene: TRBJ2-7; D gene: TRBD2; V gene: TRBV7-3; CDR3 protein: CASSLGLAGEYEQYF; CDR3 DNA: TGTGCCAGCAGCCTTGGGCTAGCGGGCGAATACGAGCAGTACTTC
clone size: many; J gene: TRBJ1-2; D gene: NA; V gene: TRBV11-2; CDR3 protein: CASSLGLQGYTF; CDR3 DNA: TGTGCCAGCAGCTTAGGACTTCAAGGCTACACCTTC
clone size: few; J gene: TRBJ2-7; D gene: NA; V gene: TRBV2; CDR3 protein: CASHRQPYEQYF; CDR3 DNA: TGTGCCAGCCACCGACAGCCCTACGAGCAGTACTTC
clone size: many; J gene: TRBJ2-1; D gene: NA; V gene: TRBV29-1; CDR3 protein: CSVDGGEQFF; CDR3 DNA: TGCAGCGTTGATGGGGGTGAGCAGTTCTTC
clone size: many; J gene: TRBJ2-1; D gene: NA; V gene: TRBV20-1; CDR3 protein: CSARAIFNEQFF; CDR3 DNA: TGCAGTGCTCGTGCCATTTTCAATGAGCAGTTCTTC
clone size: NA; J gene: TRBJ2-1; D gene: NA; V gene: TRBV6-5; CDR3 protein: CASSYSKGPLGEQFF; CDR3 DNA: TGTGCCAGCAGTTACTCGAAGGGGCCCCTCGGTGAGCAGTTCTTC
clone size: many; J gene: TRBJ2-7; D gene: NA; V gene: TRBV5-6; CDR3 protein: CASSLWQNEQYF; CDR3 DNA: TGTGCCAGCAGCTTATGGCAAAACGAGCAGTACTTC
clone size: few; J gene: TRBJ2-7; D gene: NA; V gene: TRBV7-8; CDR3 protein: CASSLHRQALDEQYF; CDR3 DNA: TGTGCCAGCAGCTTACACAGACAGGCTCTGGACGAGCAGTACTTC
clone size: few; J gene: TRBJ1-5; D gene: NA; V gene: TRBV28; CDR3 protein: CASSLRGDRHNQPQHF; CDR3 DNA: TGTGCCAGCAGTTTACGAGGTGACAGACACAATCAGCCCCAGCATTTT
clone size: many; J gene: TRBJ1-1; D gene: NA; V gene: TRBV5-6; CDR3 protein: CASSQGQNTEAFF; CDR3 DNA: TGTGCCAGCAGCCAGGGACAGAACACTGAAGCTTTCTTT
clone size: few; J gene: TRBJ2-1; D gene: TRBD2; V gene: TRBV20-1; CDR3 protein: CSATLAPSSYNEQFF; CDR3 DNA: TGCAGTGCTACACTAGCGCCGAGCTCCTACAATGAGCAGTTCTTC